Each of the 25 T cell receptor beta chains below was sequenced from the same sample in a study of tumor and adjacent non-tumor tissue in lung cancer. No cell sorting was done before RNA was extracted from the tissue. Three rounds of nested PCR, following a modified ARM-PCR protocol, produced the TCRbeta library. TCRdb fed the multiplex PCR reads into MiXCR, producing one record per CDR3 protein. The table lists under 140,000 distinct CDR3 sequences, over 75% of them singletons, with around 21% in the top ten. The sequencing sample was made of lung tumor tissue. These receptors all stem from a man aged 65 to 85 with non-small cell lung cancer.

On this clonotype itself: An end of the junction does not agree with germline; a read error may underlie this. The chain links TRBV11-2 to TRBJ2-7; possible D gene TRBD1, 6 bases. The CDR3 contains 16 residues. Germline V gene sequence: CDR1 SGHAT, CDR2 FQNNGV. CDR3 residues: CASGPPAGTPTYEQYF. CDR3 bases: TGTGCCAGCGGTCCCCCCGCCGGGACACCAACCTACGAGCAGTATTTC.

As to this clonotype: The junction and the germline gene differ at one end; a read error may be behind it. The chain links TRBV5-8 to TRBJ2-7, with TRBD1 matching 7 bases. CDR1 and CDR2 from the germline V gene are SGHTS and YDEGEE. The CDR3 length is 13 residues. The CDR3 coding sequence is TGTGTCAGCAGCACCTTTGACAGGGACGAACAGTACTTC. Its translation is CVSSTFDRDEQYF. The full variable domain, with the rest looked up from reference TRBV5-8 and TRBJ2-7, is EAGVTQSPTHLIKTRGQQATLRCSPISGHTSVYWYQQALGLGLQFLLWYDEGEERNRGNFPPRFSGRQFPNYSSELNVNALELEDSALYLCVSSTFDRDEQYFGPGTRLTVT.

As to this clonotype: Compared with germline, one end of the junction differs, possibly owing to a read error. The CDR3 DNA follows: TGTGTCAGCAGCTTGACGGGTAGCACAGATACGCAGTATTTT. It translates to CVSSLTGSTDTQYF. This chain connects TRBV7-3 to TRBJ2-3; the D is unclear. Germline V gene sequence: CDR1 SGHTA, CDR2 FQGTGA. The CDR3 sequence is 14 residues long.

CDR3 residues: CSLDREYEQYF. CDR3 DNA sequence: TGCAGCTTGGACAGGGAGTATGAGCAGTACTTC. The chain couples TRBV29-1 to TRBJ2-7, with 8 bases aligning to TRBD1. The V and J ends lost 8 bases and 7 bases, in that order; junction bases with no gene match: 7. There are 11 residues in the CDR3. From germline, CDR1 is SQVTM and CDR2 ANQGSEA.

A note on this clonotype: One junction end does not reproduce the germline sequence, and a read error may be involved. The chain has TRBV10-3 and TRBJ1-5; 7 positions match TRBD1. The length of the CDR3 is 15 residues. CDR1 and CDR2 from the germline V gene are ENHRY and SYGVKD. The CDR3 nucleotides read TGTGCCATCAGTATAACAGGGGAGGGGGATCGGCCCCAACATTTT. This translates into CAISITGEGDRPQHF.

A remark on this clonotype: One end of the junction does not line up with germline, which may come from a read error. The V call is TRBV28, the J call TRBJ2-1; TRBD1 is a possible D gene (5 bases). This CDR3 is 13 amino acids long. Germline lookup yields CDR1 MDHEN and CDR2 SYDVKM. CDR3: CASCFPGHHEEFF. The CDR3 DNA sequence: TGTGCCAGCTGTTTCCCAGGGCACCATGAGGAGTTCTTC.

The rearrangement links TRBV19 to TRBJ2-2; D unclear. The CDR3 runs 14 residues. V shed 7 bases and J shed 4 bases, with 13 bases lying between them. The germline CDR1 and CDR2 sequences are LNHDA and SQIVND (reference sequence). The CDR3 region is CASKGSGTTGELFF. The CDR3 DNA is TGTGCCAGTAAAGGTTCTGGAACCACCGGGGAGCTGTTTTTT.

As concerns this clonotype: This may come from a read error, since a much larger clone is one base off. The genes are TRBV6-1 and TRBJ1-5; D uncertain. The CDR3 is made up of 15 amino acids. The V gene's germline CDR1 is MNHNS and CDR2 SASEGT. The CDR3 region is CASSAQSDSNQSQHF. DNA for the CDR3: TGTGCCAGCAGTGCCCAAAGCGATAGCAATCAGTCCCAGCATTTT.

About this clonotype itself: Its ends do not fully match the called genes, so a read error is possible. The chain links TRBV4-1 to TRBJ2-2, with 7 positions matching TRBD1. Looked up from germline, CDR1 is MGHRA and CDR2 is YSYEKL. The CDR3 runs 17 residues. Here the CDR3 DNA reads TGCGCTAGCAGCCGCACGACAGGGCTACTTGGGACCGGGGAGCTGTTTTTT. Translating it yields CASSRTTGLLGTGELFF.

The count of this clonotype is one. Since the CDR3 does not end with the conserved phenylalanine or tryptophan, this likely comes from a read error. The genes are TRBV10-3 and TRBJ2-1; D possibly matches TRBD1 or TRBD2 (5 bases each). This CDR3 region has 14 residues. Trimming stripped 6 bases from V and 3 bases from J, with 12 bases between. CDR1 and CDR2 (germline): ENHRY, SYGVKD. CDR3 nucleotides: TGTGCCATCAGCCAAAAGGGGAGCTACAATGAGCAGTTCTTA. Its protein is CAISQKGSYNEQFL.

In the case of this clonotype: The junction departs from germline at one end; a sequencing error may be responsible. The chain carries TRBV28 and TRBJ2-7; either TRBD1 or TRBD2 may supply D (6 bases each). CDR1 is MDHEN, CDR2 SYDVKM, per germline. The CDR3 extends over 17 amino acids. The CDR3 nucleotides are TGTGCCAGCAATTTAAGGGGGGTCCTCAAGACATCCTACGAGCAGTACTTT. Amino acids: CASNLRGVLKTSYEQYF. The full variable domain, rest sourced from reference TRBV28 and TRBJ2-7, is DVKVTQSSRYLVKRTGEKVFLECVQDMDHENMFWYRQDPGLGLRLIYFSYDVKMKEKGDIPEGYSVSREKKERFSLILESASTNQTSMYLCASNLRGVLKTSYEQYFGPGTRLTVT.

This chain links TRBV12-3 or TRBV12-4 with TRBJ1-3; D ambiguous. The V gene lost 5 bases and the J gene lost 10 bases, with 18 bases spanning the gap. CDR3 length equals 14 residues. The CDR3 sequence is CASSVTWSSRTIYF. CDR3 coding DNA: TGTGCCAGCAGTGTGACATGGTCATCGCGGACCATATATTTT.

This clonotype was seen a single time. Given a much more abundant clone one base away, this may be a read error. The chain carries TRBV28 and TRBJ2-1; D remains unclear. Trimming removed 1 base at V and 0 bases at J, with 10 bases between. Germline V CDR1 and CDR2: MDHEN, SYDVKM. The CDR3 contains 16 residues. CDR3 coding DNA: TGTGCCAGCAGTTTATTTGGACGGCTCTCCTACAATGAGCAGTTCTTC. This codes for CASSLFGRLSYNEQFF.

A remark on this clonotype: One end of the junction is discordant with germline, which a read error may explain. The V and J genes are TRBV4-1 and TRBJ1-1; D unclear. CDR1 is MGHRA and CDR2 is YSYEKL in the germline V gene. There are 16 residues in the CDR3. Here the CDR3 DNA reads TGCGCCAGTAGCCCGGGATTCGGACGGACGAACGCTGAAGCTTTCTTT. Residues: CASSPGFGRTNAEAFF.

This chain links TRBV10-3 with TRBJ2-5; 10 bases map to TRBD2. The CDR3 contains 17 residues. Germline values: CDR1 ENHRY, CDR2 SYGVKD. V shed 4 bases, J shed 4 bases, and the junction held 12 bases outside the gene matches. The CDR3, as DNA: TGTGCCATCAGTGGGGAGACTAGCGGGTATTCTTCAGAGACCCAGTACTTC. Protein product: CAISGETSGYSSETQYF.

For this clonotype: One junction end does not reproduce the germline sequence, and a read error may be involved. CDR3 protein: CASSSRSRDTEAIF. In DNA form, the CDR3 reads TGTGCCAGCAGCTCCCGGTCTAGGGACACTGAAGCTATCTTC. The rearrangement uses TRBV5-8 and TRBJ1-1, with D possibly TRBD1 on 6 matching bases. In germline, CDR1 is SGHTS, CDR2 YDEGEE. CDR3 length: 14 amino acids. Using reference TRBV5-8 and TRBJ1-1 for the parts outside the CDR3, the full variable domain is EAGVTQSPTHLIKTRGQQATLRCSPISGHTSVYWYQQALGLGLQFLLWYDEGEERNRGNFPPRFSGRQFPNYSSELNVNALELEDSALYLCASSSRSRDTEAIFGQGTRLTVV.

With respect to this clonotype: At one of its ends the junction is not consistent with the germline gene, which may arise from a read error. For the CDR3, the DNA is TGTGACAGCTACAGAGGCGATTACAATGAGCAGTTCTTC. Protein: CDSYRGDYNEQFF. The rearrangement links TRBV6-2 or TRBV6-3 to TRBJ2-1; D call uncertain. The CDR3 loop spans 13 amino acids. The germline CDR1 and CDR2 sequences are MNHEY and SVGEGT.

The J gene is TRBJ2-1, the V gene TRBV6-1, with D perhaps matching TRBD1 or TRBD2 (7 bases each). This CDR3 has 14 residues. The germline gives CDR1 MNHNS, CDR2 SASEGT. Trimming removed 9 bases at V and 6 bases at J, with 18 bases between. This chain's CDR3 is CARRQGGGLNEQFF. DNA of the CDR3: TGTGCCAGGAGGCAGGGGGGGGGCCTCAATGAGCAGTTCTTC.

On this clonotype itself: Germline is not matched at one junction end, which may reflect a read error. The V call is TRBV11-3, the J call TRBJ1-6; 9 bases are shared with TRBD1. The germline V gene encodes CDR1 SGHNT and CDR2 YENEEA. The CDR3 length is 14 residues. The CDR3 loop is CAGSLGTGNSLFHF. CDR3 nucleotides: TGTGCCGGCAGCCTCGGGACAGGGAATTCACTCTTCCACTTT.

Regarding this clonotype: Since a much larger clone is just one base distant, this may be a read error. The chain joins TRBV11-2 to TRBJ2-7; 7 bases align to TRBD2. The CDR3 has 14 residues. Germline-derived CDR1 and CDR2 are SGHAT and FQNNGV. The CDR3 loop reads CASGLAGQVYEQYF. The CDR3 DNA is TGTGCCAGCGGCTTAGCGGGTCAGGTGTACGAGCAGTACTTC.

This clonotype has a handful of counts. This clone may be a read error of a much larger clone one base away. The genes are TRBV28 and TRBJ1-2, with TRBD1 matching over 8 bases. The CDR3 covers 14 residues. The V gene's germline CDR1 is MDHEN and CDR2 SYDVKM. CDR3 sequence reads: CASRGQGKGYGHTF. In DNA form, the CDR3 reads TGTGCCAGCAGAGGACAGGGCAAGGGGTATGGCCACACCTTC.

A remark on this clonotype: Sequence at one end of the junction differs from germline and may be a read error. V is TRBV5-4 and J is TRBJ2-5, with D tentatively TRBD2 (6 bases). This CDR3 contains 13 residues. The germline CDR1 and CDR2 sequences are SGHNT and YYREEE (reference sequence). The CDR3 region is CASSLGREETQSF. DNA of the CDR3: TGTGCCAGCAGCTTGGGGAGGGAAGAGACCCAGTCCTTC. Drawing the rest from reference TRBV5-4 and TRBJ2-5, the complete variable domain is ETGVTQSPTHLIKTRGQQVTLRCSSQSGHNTVSWYQQALGQGPQFIFQYYREEENGRGNFPPRFSGLQFPNYSSELNVNALELDDSALYLCASSLGREETQSFGPGTRLLVL.

Regarding this clonotype: The junction departs from the called germline gene at one end, perhaps through a read error. The chain joins TRBV4-1 to TRBJ1-2; TRBD1 aligns across 11 bases. CDR1 MGHRA and CDR2 YSYEKL come from the germline V gene. This CDR3 comprises 17 residues. In DNA, the CDR3 is TGCGCCAGCAACCAATGGACAGGGGGCGCGAGGCAATATGGCTACACCTTC. It translates to CASNQWTGGARQYGYTF.

A word on this clonotype: Possible read error: a much larger clone is one base away. This chain joins TRBV14 and TRBJ2-6; D assignment may be TRBD1 or TRBD2 (5 bases each). Germline CDR1 reads SGHDN; CDR2 reads FVKESK. The length of the CDR3 is 14 residues. CDR3 protein: CASGRNSGANILTF. Written as DNA, the CDR3 is TGTGCCAGCGGGAGAAACTCTGGGGCCAACATCCTGACTTTC.

The chain combines TRBV6-2 or TRBV6-3 with TRBJ2-1, with 13 bases that match TRBD2. Germline assignment: CDR1 MNHEY and CDR2 SVGEGT. The CDR3 has 16 amino acids. The junction had 13 bases not matched to a gene; V was cut back by 9 bases and J by 8 bases. DNA of the CDR3: TGTGCCAGTAGTGACAGGACTAGCGGGAGTAAGTATGAGCAGTTCTTC. This encodes CASSDRTSGSKYEQFF.